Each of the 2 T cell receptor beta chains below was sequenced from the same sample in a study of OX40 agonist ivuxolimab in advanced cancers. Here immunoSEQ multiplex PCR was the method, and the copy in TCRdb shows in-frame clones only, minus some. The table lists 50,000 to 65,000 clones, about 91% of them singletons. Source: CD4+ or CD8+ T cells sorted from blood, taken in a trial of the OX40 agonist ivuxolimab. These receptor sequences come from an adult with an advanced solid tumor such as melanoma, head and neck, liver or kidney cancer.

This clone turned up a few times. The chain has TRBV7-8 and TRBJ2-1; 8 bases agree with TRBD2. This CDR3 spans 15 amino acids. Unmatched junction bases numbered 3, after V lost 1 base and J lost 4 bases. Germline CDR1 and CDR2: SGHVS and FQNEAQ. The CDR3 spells CASSLVAGGYNEQFF. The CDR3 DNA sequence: TGTGCCAGCAGCTTAGTTGCGGGAGGATACAATGAGCAGTTCTTC.

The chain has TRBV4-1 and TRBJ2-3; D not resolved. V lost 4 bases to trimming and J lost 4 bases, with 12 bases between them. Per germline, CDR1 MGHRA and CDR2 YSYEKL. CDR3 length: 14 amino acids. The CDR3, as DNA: TGCGCCAGCAGCCCTAGAGTACGACCAGATACGCAGTATTTT. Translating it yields CASSPRVRPDTQYF.